This T cell receptor (beta chain) was obtained from a study of shared clonotypes between healthy human individuals. Clones were sequenced by immunoSEQ multiplex PCR, and TCRdb holds only the in-frame ones, with some missing. The table includes roughly 1,600,000 clones, around 98.5% detected once. Germline V gene lookup returns CDR1 DFQATT and CDR2 SNEGSKA (reference sequence). CDR3 length: 11 amino acids. Trimming pared 5 bases from V and 4 bases from J, leaving 6 bases between. Study-wide results and limits: Larger estimated richness was generally recorded for naive subsets relative to memory subsets. Donors were few, which limited the genetic and exposure-history diversity represented.

A remark on this clone: Its antigen is as yet unknown.

V gene TRBV20-1 combines with J gene TRBJ1-5; no clear D. The specimen was naive CD4+ T cells sorted from blood. The subset denotes: CD45RA+ positively selected. The sequence was obtained from a young man in good health. The CDR3 here is CSASENQPQHF. DNA of the CDR3: TGCAGTGCTTCAGAAAATCAGCCCCAGCATTTT.